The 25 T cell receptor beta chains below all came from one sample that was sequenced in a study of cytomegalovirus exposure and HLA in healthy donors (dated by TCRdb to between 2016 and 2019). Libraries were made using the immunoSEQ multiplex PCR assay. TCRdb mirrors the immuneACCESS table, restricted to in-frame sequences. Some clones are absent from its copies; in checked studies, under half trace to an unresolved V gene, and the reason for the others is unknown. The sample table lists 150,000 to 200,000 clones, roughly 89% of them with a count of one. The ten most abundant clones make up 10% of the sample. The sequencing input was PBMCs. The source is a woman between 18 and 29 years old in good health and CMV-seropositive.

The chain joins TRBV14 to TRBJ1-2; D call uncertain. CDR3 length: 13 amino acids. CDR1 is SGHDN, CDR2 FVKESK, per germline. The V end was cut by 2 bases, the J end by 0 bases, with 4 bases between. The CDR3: CASSQSPNYGYTF. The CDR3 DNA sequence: TGTGCCAGCAGCCAATCTCCTAACTATGGCTACACCTTC.

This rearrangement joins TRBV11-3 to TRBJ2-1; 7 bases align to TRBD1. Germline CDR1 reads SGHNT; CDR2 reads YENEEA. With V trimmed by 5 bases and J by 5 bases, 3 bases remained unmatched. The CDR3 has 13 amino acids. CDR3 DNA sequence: TGTGCCAGCAGCCCCGGGACAGACAATGAGCAGTTCTTC. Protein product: CASSPGTDNEQFF.

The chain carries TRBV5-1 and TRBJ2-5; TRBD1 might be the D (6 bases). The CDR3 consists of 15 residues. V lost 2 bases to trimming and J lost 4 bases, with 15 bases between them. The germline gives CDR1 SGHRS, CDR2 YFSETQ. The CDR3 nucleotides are TGCGCCAGCAGCTTAAACAGGGTAACCCGAGAGACCCAGTACTTC. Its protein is CASSLNRVTRETQYF. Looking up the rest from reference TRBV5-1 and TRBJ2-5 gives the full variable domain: KAGVTQTPRYLIKTRGQQVTLSCSPISGHRSVSWYQQTPGQGLQFLFEYFSETQRNKGNFPGRFSGRQFSNSRSEMNVSTLELGDSALYLCASSLNRVTRETQYFGPGTRLLVL.

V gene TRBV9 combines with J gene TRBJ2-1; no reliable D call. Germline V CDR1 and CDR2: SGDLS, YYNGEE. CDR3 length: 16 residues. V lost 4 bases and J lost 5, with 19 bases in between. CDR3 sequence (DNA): TGTGCCAGCAGCCCCCGCCCAGCGTTAAGTAACAATGAGCAGTTCTTC. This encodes CASSPRPALSNNEQFF.

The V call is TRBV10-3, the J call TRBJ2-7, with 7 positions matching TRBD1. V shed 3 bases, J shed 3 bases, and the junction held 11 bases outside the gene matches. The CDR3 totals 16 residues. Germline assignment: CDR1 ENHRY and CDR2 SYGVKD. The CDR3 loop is CAISDSARDSRYEQYF. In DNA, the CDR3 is TGTGCCATCAGTGACTCGGCCCGGGACAGTCGCTACGAGCAGTACTTC.

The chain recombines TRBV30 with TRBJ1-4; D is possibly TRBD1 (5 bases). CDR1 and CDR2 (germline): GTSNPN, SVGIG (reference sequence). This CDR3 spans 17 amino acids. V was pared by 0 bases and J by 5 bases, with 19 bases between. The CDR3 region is CAWSVKTRAGRNEKLFF. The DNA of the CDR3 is TGTGCCTGGAGTGTAAAGACCCGGGCAGGGCGGAATGAAAAACTGTTTTTT.

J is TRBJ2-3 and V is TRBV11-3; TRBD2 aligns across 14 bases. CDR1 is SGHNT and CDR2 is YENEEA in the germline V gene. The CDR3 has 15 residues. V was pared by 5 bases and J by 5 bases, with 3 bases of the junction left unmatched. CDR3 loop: CASSAGTSGRDTQYF. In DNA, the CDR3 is TGTGCCAGCAGCGCCGGGACTAGCGGGAGAGATACGCAGTATTTT. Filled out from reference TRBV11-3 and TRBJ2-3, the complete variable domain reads EAGVVQSPRYKIIEKKQPVAFWCNPISGHNTLYWYLQNLGQGPELLIRYENEEAVDDSQLPKDRFSAERLKGVDSTLKIQPAELGDSAVYLCASSAGTSGRDTQYFGPGTRLTVL.

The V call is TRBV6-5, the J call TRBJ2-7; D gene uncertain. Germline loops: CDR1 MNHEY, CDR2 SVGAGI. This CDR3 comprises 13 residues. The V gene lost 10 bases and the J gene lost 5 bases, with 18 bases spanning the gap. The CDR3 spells CATRPPSVHEQYF. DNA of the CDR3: TGTGCCACTAGGCCCCCTTCCGTCCACGAGCAGTACTTC.

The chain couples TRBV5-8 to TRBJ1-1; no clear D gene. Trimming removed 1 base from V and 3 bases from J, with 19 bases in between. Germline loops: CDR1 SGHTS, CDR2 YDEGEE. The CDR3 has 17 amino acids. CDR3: CASSLSILSRMDTEAFF. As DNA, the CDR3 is TGTGCCAGCAGCTTGTCTATCTTGTCCCGAATGGACACTGAAGCTTTCTTT. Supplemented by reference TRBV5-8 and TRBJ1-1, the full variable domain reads EAGVTQSPTHLIKTRGQQATLRCSPISGHTSVYWYQQALGLGLQFLLWYDEGEERNRGNFPPRFSGRQFPNYSSELNVNALELEDSALYLCASSLSILSRMDTEAFFGQGTRLTVV.

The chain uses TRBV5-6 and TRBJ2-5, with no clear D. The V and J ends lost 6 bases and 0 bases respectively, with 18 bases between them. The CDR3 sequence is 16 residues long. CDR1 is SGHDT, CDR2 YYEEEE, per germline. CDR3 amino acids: CASTPLEAAYQETQYF. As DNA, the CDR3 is TGTGCCAGCACCCCCCTCGAGGCAGCGTACCAAGAGACCCAGTACTTC.

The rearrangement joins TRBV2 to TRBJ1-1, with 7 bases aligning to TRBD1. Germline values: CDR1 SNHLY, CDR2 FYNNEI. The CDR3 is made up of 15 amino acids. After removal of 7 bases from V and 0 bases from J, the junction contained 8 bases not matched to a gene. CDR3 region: CASIHETGLNTEAFF. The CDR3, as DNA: TGTGCCAGCATCCACGAGACAGGGTTGAACACTGAAGCTTTCTTT.

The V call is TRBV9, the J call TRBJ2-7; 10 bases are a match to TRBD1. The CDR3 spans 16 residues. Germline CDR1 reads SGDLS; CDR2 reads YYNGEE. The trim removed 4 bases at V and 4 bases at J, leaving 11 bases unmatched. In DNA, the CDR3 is TGTGCCAGCAGCCCGAGAACCGGGACAGGGGAATACGAGCAGTACTTC. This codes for CASSPRTGTGEYEQYF. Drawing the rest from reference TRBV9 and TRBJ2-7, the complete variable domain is DSGVTQTPKHLITATGQRVTLRCSPRSGDLSVYWYQQSLDQGLQFLIQYYNGEERAKGNILERFSAQQFPDLHSELNLSSLELGDSALYFCASSPRTGTGEYEQYFGPGTRLTVT.

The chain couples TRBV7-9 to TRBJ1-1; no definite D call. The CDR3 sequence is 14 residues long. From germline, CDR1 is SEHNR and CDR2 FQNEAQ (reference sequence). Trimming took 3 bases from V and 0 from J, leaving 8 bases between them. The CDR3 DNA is TGTGCCAGCAGCTTTGGCCGCATGAACACTGAAGCTTTCTTT. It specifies CASSFGRMNTEAFF.

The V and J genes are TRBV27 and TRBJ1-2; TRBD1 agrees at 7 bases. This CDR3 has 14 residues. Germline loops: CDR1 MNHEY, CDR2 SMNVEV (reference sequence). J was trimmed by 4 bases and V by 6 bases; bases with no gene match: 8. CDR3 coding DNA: TGTGCCAGCAGCTTAAACAGGGGAAGCTATGGCTACACCTTC. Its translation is CASSLNRGSYGYTF.

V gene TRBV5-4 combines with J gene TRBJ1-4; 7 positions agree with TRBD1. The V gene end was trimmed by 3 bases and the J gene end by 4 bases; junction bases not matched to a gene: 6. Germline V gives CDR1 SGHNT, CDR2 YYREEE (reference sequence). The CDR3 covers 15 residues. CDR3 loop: CASSYGTAFNEKLFF. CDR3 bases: TGTGCCAGCAGCTACGGGACAGCTTTTAATGAAAAACTGTTTTTT.

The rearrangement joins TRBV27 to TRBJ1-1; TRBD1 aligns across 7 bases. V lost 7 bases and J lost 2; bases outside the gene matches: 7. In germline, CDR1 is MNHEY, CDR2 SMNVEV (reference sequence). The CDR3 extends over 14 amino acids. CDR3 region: CASKPGQRNTEAFF. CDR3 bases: TGTGCCAGCAAACCGGGACAGAGAAACACTGAAGCTTTCTTT.

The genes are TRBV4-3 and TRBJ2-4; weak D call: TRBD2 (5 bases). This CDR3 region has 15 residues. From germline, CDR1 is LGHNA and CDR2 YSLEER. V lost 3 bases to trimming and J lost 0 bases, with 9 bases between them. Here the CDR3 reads CASSHRTEAKNIQYF. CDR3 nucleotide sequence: TGCGCCAGCAGCCATCGGACTGAAGCCAAAAACATTCAGTACTTC.

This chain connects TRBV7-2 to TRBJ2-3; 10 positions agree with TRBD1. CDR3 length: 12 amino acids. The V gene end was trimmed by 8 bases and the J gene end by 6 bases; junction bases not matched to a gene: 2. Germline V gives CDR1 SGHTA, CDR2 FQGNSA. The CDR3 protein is CASGQGVDTQYF. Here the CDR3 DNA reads TGTGCCAGCGGACAGGGGGTTGATACGCAGTATTTT.

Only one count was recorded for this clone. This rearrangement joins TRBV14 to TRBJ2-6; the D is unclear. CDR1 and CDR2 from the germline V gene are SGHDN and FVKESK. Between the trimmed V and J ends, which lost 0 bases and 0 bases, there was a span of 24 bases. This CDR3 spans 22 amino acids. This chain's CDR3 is CASSQDSGRVVEKASGANVLTF. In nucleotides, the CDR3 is TGTGCCAGCAGCCAAGATTCAGGCAGAGTGGTGGAAAAAGCCTCTGGGGCCAACGTCCTGACTTTC.

The CDR3: CASSGPAGGRDEQFF. The CDR3 DNA is TGTGCCAGCAGTGGTCCAGCGGGAGGAAGGGATGAGCAGTTCTTC. The chain joins TRBV6-1 to TRBJ2-1; 9 bases are a match to TRBD2. Trimming took 4 bases from V and 8 from J; bases not matched to a gene: 9. The length of the CDR3 is 15 residues. Per the germline V gene, CDR1 is MNHNS and CDR2 is SASEGT.

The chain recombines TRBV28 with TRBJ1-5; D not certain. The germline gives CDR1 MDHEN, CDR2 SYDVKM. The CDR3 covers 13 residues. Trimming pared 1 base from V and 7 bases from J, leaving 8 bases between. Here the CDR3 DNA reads TGTGCCAGCAGTTTATCCGAGTGGCAGCCCCAGCATTTT. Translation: CASSLSEWQPQHF.

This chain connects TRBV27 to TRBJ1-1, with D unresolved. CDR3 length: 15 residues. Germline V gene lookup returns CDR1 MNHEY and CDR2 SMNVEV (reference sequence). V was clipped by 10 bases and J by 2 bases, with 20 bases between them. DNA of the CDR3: TGTGCCACTTCACGCAGCGGGGTGGTCAACACTGAAGCTTTCTTT. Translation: CATSRSGVVNTEAFF.

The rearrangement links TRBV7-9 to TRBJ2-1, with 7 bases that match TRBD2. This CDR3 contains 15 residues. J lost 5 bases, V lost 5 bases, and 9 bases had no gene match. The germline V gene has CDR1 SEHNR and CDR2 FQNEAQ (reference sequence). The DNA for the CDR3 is TGTGCCAGCAGCCCAGCGGGATTGTCCCACAATGAGCAGTTCTTC. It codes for CASSPAGLSHNEQFF.

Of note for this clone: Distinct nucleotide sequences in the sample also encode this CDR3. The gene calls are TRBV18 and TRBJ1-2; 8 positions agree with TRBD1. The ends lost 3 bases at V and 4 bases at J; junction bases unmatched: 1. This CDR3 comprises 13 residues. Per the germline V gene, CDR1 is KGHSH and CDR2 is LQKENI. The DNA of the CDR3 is TGTGCCAGCTCACCTGGGACAGGCTATGGCTACACCTTC. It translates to CASSPGTGYGYTF.

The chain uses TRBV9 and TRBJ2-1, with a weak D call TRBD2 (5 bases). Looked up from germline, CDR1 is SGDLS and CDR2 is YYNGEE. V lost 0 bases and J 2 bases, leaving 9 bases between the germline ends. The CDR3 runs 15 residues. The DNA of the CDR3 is TGTGCCAGCAGCGTAGGCGGGCTAGCCTACAATGAGCAGTTCTTC. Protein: CASSVGGLAYNEQFF.